This entry features one TCR beta chain sequence. This entry belongs to a study of T cells in Graves' hyperthyroidism and ophthalmopathy. The authors obtained PBMCs from more than 9.5 ml of fresh peripheral blood. Amplified TCR beta CDR3 regions derived from RNA transcripts. HTBI primers were the set used in a first-round RT-PCR of the TCR CDR3. TCRdb reprocessed the multiplex PCR reads with MiXCR, giving one entry per CDR3 protein. The sample holds hundreds of thousands of distinct CDR3 sequences, roughly 15% seen once. CDR1 and CDR2 from the germline V gene are SGDLS and YYNGEE. The CDR3 sequence is 17 residues long. V lost 3 bases to trimming and J lost 0 bases; unmatched junction nucleotides: 6.

The TCR comes from a woman in her fifties or sixties with Graves' ophthalmopathy. The sample was blood. The gene calls are TRBV9 and TRBJ2-3, with TRBD2 matching 11 bases. This CDR3 is CASSGLAGLLSTDTQYF. The CDR3 DNA reads TGTGCCAGCAGCGGACTAGCGGGACTCCTTAGCACAGATACGCAGTATTTT.